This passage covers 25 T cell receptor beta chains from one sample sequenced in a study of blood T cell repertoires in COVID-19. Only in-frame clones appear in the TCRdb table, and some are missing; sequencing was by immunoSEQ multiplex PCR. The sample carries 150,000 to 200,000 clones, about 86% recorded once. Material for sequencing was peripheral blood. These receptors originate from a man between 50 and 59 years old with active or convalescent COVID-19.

DNA of the CDR3: TGTGCCAGCAGCGGGACTGTTGGCTACACCTTC. It specifies CASSGTVGYTF. The V and J genes are TRBV2 and TRBJ1-2, with D possibly TRBD1 on 5 matching bases. Germline V gives CDR1 SNHLY, CDR2 FYNNEI. V lost 6 bases and J 7 bases, leaving 9 bases between the germline ends. This CDR3 has 11 amino acids.

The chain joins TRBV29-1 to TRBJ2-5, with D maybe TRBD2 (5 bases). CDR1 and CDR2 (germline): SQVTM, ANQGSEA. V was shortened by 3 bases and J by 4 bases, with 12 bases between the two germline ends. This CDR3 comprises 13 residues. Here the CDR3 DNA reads TGCAGCGTTGATGAGCGGTGGGGAGAGACCCAGTACTTC. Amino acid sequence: CSVDERWGETQYF.

Written as DNA, the CDR3 is TGTGCCTGGAGTGTTACTAGCGGGGGGTTTTCCGGGGCCAACGTCCTGACTTTC. It specifies CAWSVTSGGFSGANVLTF. The chain has TRBV30 and TRBJ2-6; 12 nucleotides line up with TRBD2. V shed 0 bases, J shed 4 bases, and the junction held 7 bases outside the gene matches. The CDR3 has 18 residues. Germline V lookup: CDR1 GTSNPN, CDR2 SVGIG (reference sequence).

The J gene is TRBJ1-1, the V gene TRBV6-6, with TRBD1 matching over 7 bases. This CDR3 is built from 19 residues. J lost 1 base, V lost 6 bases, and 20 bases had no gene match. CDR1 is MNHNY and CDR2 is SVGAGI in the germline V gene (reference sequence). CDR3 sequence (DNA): TGTGCCAGCAGCCACTACCGGACAGGACCCCCTAGATCGAACACTGAAGCTTTCTTT. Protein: CASSHYRTGPPRSNTEAFF.

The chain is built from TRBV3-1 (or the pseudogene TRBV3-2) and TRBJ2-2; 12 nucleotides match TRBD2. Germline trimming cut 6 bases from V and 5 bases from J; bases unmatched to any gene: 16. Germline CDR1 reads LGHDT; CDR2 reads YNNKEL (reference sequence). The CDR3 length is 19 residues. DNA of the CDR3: TGTGCCAGCAGAGAAGCCGGACTAGCGGGACCGAGTGGTACCGGGGAGCTGTTTTTT. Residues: CASREAGLAGPSGTGELFF.

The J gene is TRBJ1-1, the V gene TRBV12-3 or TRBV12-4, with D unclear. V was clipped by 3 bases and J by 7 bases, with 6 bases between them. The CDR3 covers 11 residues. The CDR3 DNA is TGTGCCAGCAGTTTGGTCGGTGAAGCTTTCTTT. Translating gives CASSLVGEAFF.

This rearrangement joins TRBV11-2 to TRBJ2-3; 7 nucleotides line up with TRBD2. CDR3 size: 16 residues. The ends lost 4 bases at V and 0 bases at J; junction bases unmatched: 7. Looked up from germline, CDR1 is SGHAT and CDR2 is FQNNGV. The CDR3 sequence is CASSSAGTVSTDTQYF. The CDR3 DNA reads TGTGCCAGCAGCTCAGCGGGGACGGTGAGCACAGATACGCAGTATTTT. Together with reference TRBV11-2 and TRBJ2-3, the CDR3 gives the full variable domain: EAGVAQSPRYKIIEKRQSVAFWCNPISGHATLYWYQQILGQGPKLLIQFQNNGVVDDSQLPKDRFSAERLKGVDSTLKIQPAKLEDSAVYLCASSSAGTVSTDTQYFGPGTRLTVL.

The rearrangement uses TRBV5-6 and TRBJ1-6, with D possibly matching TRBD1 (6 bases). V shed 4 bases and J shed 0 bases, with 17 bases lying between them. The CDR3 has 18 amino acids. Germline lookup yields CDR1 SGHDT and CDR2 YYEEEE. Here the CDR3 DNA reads TGTGCCAGCAGCAAGACAGGCGGTCCCAGCTCCTATAATTCACCCCTCCACTTT. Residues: CASSKTGGPSSYNSPLHF.

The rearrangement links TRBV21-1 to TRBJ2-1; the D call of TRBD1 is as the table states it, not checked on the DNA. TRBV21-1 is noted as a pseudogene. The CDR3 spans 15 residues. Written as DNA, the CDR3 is TGTGCCAGCAGCCCCGGGACAGGGAATGTCAATGAGCAGTTCTTC. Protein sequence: CASSPGTGNVNEQFF.

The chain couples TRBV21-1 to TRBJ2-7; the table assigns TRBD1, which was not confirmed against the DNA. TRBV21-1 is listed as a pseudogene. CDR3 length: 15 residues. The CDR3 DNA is TGTGCCAGCACATTTTCGGACAGGGGGCCCTACGAGCAGTACTTC. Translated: CASTFSDRGPYEQYF.

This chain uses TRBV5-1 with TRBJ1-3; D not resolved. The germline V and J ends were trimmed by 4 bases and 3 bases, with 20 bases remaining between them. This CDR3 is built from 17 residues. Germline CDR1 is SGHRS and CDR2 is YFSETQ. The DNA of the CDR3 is TGCGCCAGCAGCAAAGGCCTAGGGAGGGAAGGTGGAAACACCATATATTTT. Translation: CASSKGLGREGGNTIYF.

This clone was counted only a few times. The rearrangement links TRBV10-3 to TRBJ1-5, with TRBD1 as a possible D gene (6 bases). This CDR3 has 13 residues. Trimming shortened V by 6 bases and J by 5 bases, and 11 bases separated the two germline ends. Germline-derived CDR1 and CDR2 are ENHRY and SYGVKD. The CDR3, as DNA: TGTGCCATCAGCGCGGCAGGGGATCAGCCCCAGCATTTT. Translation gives CAISAAGDQPQHF.

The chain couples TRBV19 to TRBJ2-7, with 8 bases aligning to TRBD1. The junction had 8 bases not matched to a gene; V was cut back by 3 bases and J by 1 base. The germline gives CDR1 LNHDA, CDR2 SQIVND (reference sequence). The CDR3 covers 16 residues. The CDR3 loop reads CASSIELGQASYEQYF. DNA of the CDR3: TGTGCCAGTAGTATTGAATTGGGACAGGCGTCCTACGAGCAGTACTTC.

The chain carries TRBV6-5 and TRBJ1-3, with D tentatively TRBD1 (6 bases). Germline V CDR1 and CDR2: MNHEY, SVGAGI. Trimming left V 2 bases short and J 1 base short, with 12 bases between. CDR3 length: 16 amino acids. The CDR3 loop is CASSYTTGTSGNTIYF. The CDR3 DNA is TGTGCCAGCAGTTACACAACTGGGACATCTGGAAACACCATATATTTT.

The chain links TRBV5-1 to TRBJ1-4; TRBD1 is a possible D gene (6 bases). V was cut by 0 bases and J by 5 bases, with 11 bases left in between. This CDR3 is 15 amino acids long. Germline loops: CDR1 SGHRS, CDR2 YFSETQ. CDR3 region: CASSLGTVFNEKLFF. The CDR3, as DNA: TGCGCCAGCAGCTTGGGGACAGTATTCAATGAAAAACTGTTTTTT.

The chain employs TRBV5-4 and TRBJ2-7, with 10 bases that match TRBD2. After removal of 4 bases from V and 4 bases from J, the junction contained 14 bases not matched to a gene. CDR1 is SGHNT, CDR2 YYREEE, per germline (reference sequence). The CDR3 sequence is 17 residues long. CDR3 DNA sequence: TGTGCCAGCAGCCCCGGGGGCCCTAGCGGGAGTTCTTACGAGCAGTACTTC. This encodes CASSPGGPSGSSYEQYF.

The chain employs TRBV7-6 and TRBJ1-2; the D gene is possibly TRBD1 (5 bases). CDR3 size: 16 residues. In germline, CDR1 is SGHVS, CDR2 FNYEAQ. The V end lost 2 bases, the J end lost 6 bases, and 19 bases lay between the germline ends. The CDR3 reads CASSLNPGGQVDGYTF. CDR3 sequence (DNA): TGTGCCAGCAGCTTAAACCCCGGGGGTCAGGTTGATGGCTACACCTTC.

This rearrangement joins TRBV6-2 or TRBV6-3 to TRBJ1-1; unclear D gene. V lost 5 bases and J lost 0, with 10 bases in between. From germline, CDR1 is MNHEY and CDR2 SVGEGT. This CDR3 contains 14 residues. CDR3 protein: CASSQQKMNTEAFF. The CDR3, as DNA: TGTGCCAGCAGTCAACAGAAGATGAACACTGAAGCTTTCTTT.

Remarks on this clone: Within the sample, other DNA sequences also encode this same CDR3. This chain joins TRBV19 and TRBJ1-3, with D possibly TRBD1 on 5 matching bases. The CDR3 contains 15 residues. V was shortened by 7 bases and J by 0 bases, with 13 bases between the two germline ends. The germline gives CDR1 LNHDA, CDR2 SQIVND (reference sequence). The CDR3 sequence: CASTLGPSSGNTIYF. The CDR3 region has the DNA TGTGCCAGTACCCTGGGGCCCAGCTCTGGAAACACCATATATTTT.

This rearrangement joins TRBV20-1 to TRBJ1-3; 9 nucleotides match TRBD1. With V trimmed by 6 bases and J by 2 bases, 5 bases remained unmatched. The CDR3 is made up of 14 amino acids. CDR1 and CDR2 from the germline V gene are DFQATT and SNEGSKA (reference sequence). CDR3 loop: CSASTGGPGNTIYF. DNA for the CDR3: TGCAGTGCGAGTACAGGGGGCCCTGGAAACACCATATATTTT.

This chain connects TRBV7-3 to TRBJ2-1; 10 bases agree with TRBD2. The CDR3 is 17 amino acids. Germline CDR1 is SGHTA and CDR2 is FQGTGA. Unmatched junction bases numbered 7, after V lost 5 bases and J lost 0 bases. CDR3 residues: CASSPVTSGVSYNEQFF. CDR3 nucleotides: TGTGCCAGCAGCCCTGTTACTAGCGGGGTCTCCTACAATGAGCAGTTCTTC.

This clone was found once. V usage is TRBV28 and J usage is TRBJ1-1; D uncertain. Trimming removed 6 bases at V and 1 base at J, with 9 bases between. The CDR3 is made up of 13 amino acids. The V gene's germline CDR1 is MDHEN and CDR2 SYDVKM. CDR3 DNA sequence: TGTGCCAGCAGCCGTCACTGGAACACTGAAGCTTTCTTT. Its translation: CASSRHWNTEAFF.

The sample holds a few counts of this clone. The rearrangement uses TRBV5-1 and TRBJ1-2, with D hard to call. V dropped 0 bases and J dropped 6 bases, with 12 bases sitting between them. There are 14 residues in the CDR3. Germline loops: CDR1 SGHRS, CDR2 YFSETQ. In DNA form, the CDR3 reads TGCGCCAGCAGCTTGGCCGGGGTAGACGATGGCTACACCTTC. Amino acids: CASSLAGVDDGYTF.

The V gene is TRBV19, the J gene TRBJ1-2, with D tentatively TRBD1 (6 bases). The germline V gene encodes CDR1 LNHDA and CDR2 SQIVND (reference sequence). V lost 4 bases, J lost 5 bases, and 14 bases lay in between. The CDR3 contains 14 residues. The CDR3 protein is CASSTWTVPYGYTF. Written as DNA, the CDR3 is TGTGCCAGTAGTACTTGGACAGTGCCTTATGGCTACACCTTC.

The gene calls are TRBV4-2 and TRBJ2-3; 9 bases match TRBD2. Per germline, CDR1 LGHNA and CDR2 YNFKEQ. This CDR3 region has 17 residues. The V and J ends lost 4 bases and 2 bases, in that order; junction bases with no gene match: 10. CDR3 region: CASSLAAAGGLTDTQYF. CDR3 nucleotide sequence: TGTGCCAGCAGCCTGGCGGCAGCGGGGGGACTCACAGATACGCAGTATTTT.